Listed below are T cell receptor beta chains from one sample, sequenced in a study of blood T cell repertoires in COVID-19. Data came from immunoSEQ multiplex PCR; TCRdb stores just in-frame clones and leaves some out. The data show some 220,000 clones, 86% seen once. Material: PBMCs or T cells enriched from blood (not recorded which). These receptors were collected from a woman aged 45-65 years in a cohort exposed to, infected with or recovered from COVID-19 (not recorded which). Each CDR3 is given with its conserved first and last residue. The order of the fields is J gene, clone size, V gene, CDR3 length, D gene, CDR3 DNA, CDR3 protein. The D gene is left open where the match is weak. Size values are once, few and many counts, or a class for expanded clones, and some rows have none.

TRBJ2-1,.,TRBV7-3,15,TRBD1,TGTGCCAGCAGCTTGGCCGGGACAGGGGGGCGTGAGCAGTTCTTC,CASSLAGTGGREQFF
TRBJ1-1,.,TRBV15,14,.,TGTGCCACCAGCTGGGCGGGCAGGAACACTGAAGCTTTCTTT,CATSWAGRNTEAFF
TRBJ1-5,.,TRBV7-2,15,.,TGTGCCAGCAGCTTAGCGAGCACAGACAATCAGCCCCAGCATTTT,CASSLASTDNQPQHF
TRBJ1-2,once,TRBV6-6,15,TRBD1,TGTGCCAGCAGTGACCCGGGACAGGGGGTTTATGGCTACACCTTC,CASSDPGQGVYGYTF
TRBJ2-1,.,TRBV19,15,TRBD2,TGTGCCAGTAGTATGGGGCGGGGGGGCCGCGATGAGCAGTTCTTC,CASSMGRGGRDEQFF
TRBJ2-1,.,TRBV3-1/TRBV3-2,18,TRBD2,TGTGCCAGCAGTCGACAGACTAGCGGGAGATTCTCCTACAATGAGCAGTTCTTC,CASSRQTSGRFSYNEQFF
TRBJ2-7,.,TRBV15,14,.,TGTGCCACCAGCAGAGACTCGGCGGCGGACGAGCAGTACTTC,CATSRDSAADEQYF
TRBJ1-1,.,TRBV9,14,.,TGTGCCAGCAGCGTAGGGACAACGGACACTGAAGCTTTCTTT,CASSVGTTDTEAFF
TRBJ1-6,.,TRBV2,14,TRBD1,TGTGCCAGCAGTGTGACGACAGGGGAGTCACCCCTCCACTTT,CASSVTTGESPLHF
TRBJ2-7,.,TRBV5-1,13,.,TGCGCCAGCAGTTATTCTGCGGGGGCCGAGCAGTACTTC,CASSYSAGAEQYF
TRBJ1-6,.,TRBV30,14,.,TGTGCCTGGAGTGTACTTGGCGGTAATTCACCCCTCCACTTT,CAWSVLGGNSPLHF
TRBJ2-7,once,TRBV5-1,17,.,TGCGCCAGCAGCTTGTTTGGGGAGGCGAAGAGCTCCTACGAGCAGTACTTC,CASSLFGEAKSSYEQYF
TRBJ2-1,.,TRBV6-4,15,TRBD2,TGTGCCAGCAGTGACGGACTAGCGGGGGGCAATGAGCAGTTCTTC,CASSDGLAGGNEQFF
TRBJ1-1,.,TRBV28,17,TRBD1,TGTGCCAGCAGTTTATTCCCCCAGGACAGGGGGAACACTGAAGCTTTCTTT,CASSLFPQDRGNTEAFF
TRBJ1-4,.,TRBV7-2,15,.,TGTGCCAGCAGCTCACTACTTGCGGGGTTCGAAAAACTGTTTTTT,CASSSLLAGFEKLFF
TRBJ2-3,.,TRBV7-2,13,.,TGTGCCAGCAGCTTAGGAGGCGCAGATACGCAGTATTTT,CASSLGGADTQYF
TRBJ1-6,.,TRBV13,16,.,TGTGCCAGCAGCTTCGGGGCAGGGGCTGGGAATTCACCCCTCCACTTT,CASSFGAGAGNSPLHF
TRBJ2-3,.,TRBV9,16,TRBD2,TGTGCCAGCAGCGTTTTAGCGGGGGGTGCTGAAGATACGCAGTATTTT,CASSVLAGGAEDTQYF
TRBJ1-2,once,TRBV7-9,13,TRBD1,TGTGCCTGGACGACTGGACAGGGCTATGGCTACACCTTC,CAWTTGQGYGYTF
TRBJ2-5,.,TRBV4-1,15,.,TGCGCCAGCAGCCAAGCGAGGATGTTTTCAGAGACCCAGTACTTC,CASSQARMFSETQYF
TRBJ1-3,.,TRBV2,12,.,TGTGCCAGCAGCGTCCGTGGAAACACCATATATTTT,CASSVRGNTIYF
TRBJ2-7,.,TRBV20-1,11,.,TGCAGTGCTAGTAGCGTCTACGAGCAGTACTTC,CSASSVYEQYF
TRBJ2-1,.,TRBV24-1,15,TRBD2,TGTGCCACCAGTGGGGGACTAGCGGGGAACAATGAGCAGTTCTTC,CATSGGLAGNNEQFF
TRBJ2-1,.,TRBV19,12,.,TGTGCCAGTAGTATAGATCTAAGTGAGCAGTTCTTC,CASSIDLSEQFF
TRBJ1-5,.,TRBV6-2/TRBV6-3,16,TRBD1,TGTGCCAGCAGTTACTCCCGGGACAGACTTAATCAGCCCCAGCATTTT,CASSYSRDRLNQPQHF
TRBJ1-3,.,TRBV9,14,.,TGTGCCAGCAGCGTAAGAGGGTCTGGAAACACCATATATTTT,CASSVRGSGNTIYF
TRBJ2-2,.,TRBV6-2/TRBV6-3,14,.,TGTGCCAGCAGTACGGGACTTAACACCGGGGAGCTGTTTTTT,CASSTGLNTGELFF
TRBJ1-3,.,TRBV5-1,16,.,TGCGCCAGCAGCTTAGATGCGGGGAGCTCTGGAAACACCATATATTTT,CASSLDAGSSGNTIYF
TRBJ2-1,.,TRBV7-8,13,.,TGTGCCAGCAGCTTAGCGTTAGCCAATGAGCAGTTCTTC,CASSLALANEQFF
TRBJ1-3,.,TRBV5-6,17,.,TGTGCCAGCAGCCCCCTCCAGGGAACGCAGAGCGGAAACACCATATATTTT,CASSPLQGTQSGNTIYF
TRBJ1-3,few,TRBV4-2,17,.,TGTGCCAGCAGCCAAGTCGGGGGTGGTTTGTCTGGAAACACCATATATTTT,CASSQVGGGLSGNTIYF
TRBJ2-1,.,TRBV18,16,TRBD2,TGTGCCAGCTCGCCTACTAGCGGGGTCTCCTACAATGAGCAGTTCTTC,CASSPTSGVSYNEQFF
TRBJ2-3,.,TRBV6-4,13,.,TGTGCCAGCAGTGCTGGGGGCCGTGATACGCAGTATTTT,CASSAGGRDTQYF
TRBJ1-1,.,TRBV29-1,15,.,TGCACCTACACACCGTCGGGAGATGAGAACACTGAAGCTTTCTTT,CTYTPSGDENTEAFF
TRBJ2-3,.,TRBV7-8,17,.,TGTGCCAGCAGCCGAGGAGAAGCACCAGGCCCCACAGATACGCAGTATTTT,CASSRGEAPGPTDTQYF
TRBJ2-7,.,TRBV18,13,.,TGTGCCAGCTCACCTCCGTCCCGGGGCGAGCAGTACTTC,CASSPPSRGEQYF
TRBJ2-1,.,TRBV10-3,14,TRBD1,TGTGCCATCAGCCCCGGGACAGAGTACAATGAGCAGTTCTTC,CAISPGTEYNEQFF
TRBJ1-2,.,TRBV5-6,15,TRBD1,TGTGCCAGCAGCTTGCGGACAGGAATTCACTATGGCTACACCTTC,CASSLRTGIHYGYTF
TRBJ2-3,.,TRBV4-2,18,TRBD2,TGTGCCAGCAGCCTGGGACTAGCGGGGGCCCCGGAAGGGAATACGCAGTATTTT,CASSLGLAGAPEGNTQYF
TRBJ1-2,.,TRBV12-3/TRBV12-4,13,TRBD1,TGTGCCAGCAGCGCCGGGACAGGGGGTGGCTACACCTTC,CASSAGTGGGYTF
TRBJ1-5,.,TRBV7-8,14,TRBD1,TGTGCCAGCAGCTTAGCAGGGACAGGTCAGCCCCAGCATTTT,CASSLAGTGQPQHF
TRBJ2-3,.,TRBV5-5,12,.,TGTGCCAGCAGCCGGGACACAGATACGCAGTATTTT,CASSRDTDTQYF
TRBJ1-5,.,TRBV5-6,14,.,TGTGCCAGCAGCCGAGGACAGAGCAATCAGCCCCAGCATTTT,CASSRGQSNQPQHF
TRBJ1-2,.,TRBV2,13,.,TGTGCCAGCAGTGAATCCCCGGGTTCTGGCTACACCTTC,CASSESPGSGYTF
TRBJ2-1,.,TRBV3-1/TRBV3-2,12,TRBD2,TGTGCCAGCAGCTTTCGGGGGGATGAGCAGTTCTTC,CASSFRGDEQFF
TRBJ2-5,.,TRBV7-7,17,TRBD2,TGTGCTAGCAGCCTCCACAGAGCTAGCGGGGGGGAAGAGACCCAGTACTTC,CASSLHRASGGEETQYF
TRBJ1-1,.,TRBV7-8,14,TRBD1,TGTGCCAGCAGCTTACCCGGGACAGCCACTGAAGCTTTCTTT,CASSLPGTATEAFF
TRBJ2-5,.,TRBV3-1/TRBV3-2,15,.,TGTGCCAGCAGCCTCGACGGGGGGCCCAGGGAGACCCAGTACTTC,CASSLDGGPRETQYF
TRBJ1-2,.,TRBV15,14,TRBD1,TGTGCCACCAGCAGAGACAGGGGGACCTATGGCTACACCTTC,CATSRDRGTYGYTF
TRBJ2-2,.,TRBV5-4,15,.,TGTGCCAGCAGCTTGCAGGGGAGGGCATCCGGGGAGCTGTTTTTT,CASSLQGRASGELFF
TRBJ1-1,.,TRBV20-1,11,.,TGCAGTGCTTGCGAGAACACTGAAGCTTTCTTT,CSACENTEAFF
TRBJ1-4,.,TRBV7-8,13,.,TGTGCCAGCAGGCATCGGGCGGAGGGGAAACTGTTTTTT,CASRHRAEGKLFF
TRBJ1-2,.,TRBV18,17,TRBD1,TGTGCCAGCTCACCAACAGGCGTACAGGGGTTAGTCTATGGCTACACCTTC,CASSPTGVQGLVYGYTF
TRBJ1-5,.,TRBV15,16,TRBD1,TGTGCCACCAGCAGGGGTTACAGGGGAGTAAGTCAGCCCCAGCATTTT,CATSRGYRGVSQPQHF
TRBJ2-4,.,TRBV4-2,16,.,TGTGCCAGCAGCCAAATAACTAGCTTGGCCAAAAACATTCAGTACTTC,CASSQITSLAKNIQYF
TRBJ2-7,.,TRBV20-1,11,.,TGCAGTGCGGCGGGTGCCTACGAGCAGTACTTC,CSAAGAYEQYF
TRBJ1-3,.,TRBV9,15,.,TGTGCCAGCAGCGTAAGGGGTTTCTCTGGAAACACCATATATTTT,CASSVRGFSGNTIYF
TRBJ1-1,few,TRBV18,13,TRBD1,TGTGCCAGCTCACTCGGACAGGCTACTGAAGCTTTCTTT,CASSLGQATEAFF
TRBJ1-2,few,TRBV5-1,14,TRBD1,TGCGCCAGCAGCTTGGAGACAGGGGGTGGTGGCTACACCTTC,CASSLETGGGGYTF